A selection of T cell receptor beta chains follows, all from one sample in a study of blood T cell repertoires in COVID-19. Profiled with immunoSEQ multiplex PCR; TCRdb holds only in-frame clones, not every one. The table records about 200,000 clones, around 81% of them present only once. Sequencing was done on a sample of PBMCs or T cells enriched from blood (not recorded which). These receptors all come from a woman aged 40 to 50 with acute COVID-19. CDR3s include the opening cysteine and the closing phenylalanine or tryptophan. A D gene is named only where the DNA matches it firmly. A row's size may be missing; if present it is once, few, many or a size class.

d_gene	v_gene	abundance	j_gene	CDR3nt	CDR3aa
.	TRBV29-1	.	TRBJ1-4	TGCAGCGTTTGGGCTAGGGGTGAAAAACTGTTTTTT	CSVWARGEKLFF
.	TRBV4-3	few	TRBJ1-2	TGCGCCAGCAGCCCGGGGGACTATGGCTACACCTTC	CASSPGDYGYTF
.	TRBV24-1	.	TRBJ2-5	TGTGCCACCAGTGAGGCGGTCAACCGGGAGACCCAGTACTTC	CATSEAVNRETQYF
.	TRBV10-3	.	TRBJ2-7	TGTGCTGCGTCCATTCCGGGGAGCCACGAGCAGTACTTC	CAASIPGSHEQYF
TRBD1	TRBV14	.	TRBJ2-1	TGTGCCAGCAGCAAATACCGAAGAAGGCAGGGGGTAGGCCATGAGCAGTTCTTC	CASSKYRRRQGVGHEQFF
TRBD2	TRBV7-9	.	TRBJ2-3	TGTGCCAGCAGAAATGGACTAGCGGGAGTGGGGACAGATACGCAGTATTTT	CASRNGLAGVGTDTQYF
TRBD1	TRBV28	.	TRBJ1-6	TGTGCCAGCAGTATACGCACAGGGGAAGGTTCACCCCTCCACTTT	CASSIRTGEGSPLHF
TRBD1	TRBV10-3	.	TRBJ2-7	TGTGCCATCAGTCCGGGACAGGGGGAAGAGCAGTACTTC	CAISPGQGEEQYF
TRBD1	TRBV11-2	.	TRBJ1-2	TGTGCCAGCAGCTTAGGGACAGGATATGGCTACACCTTC	CASSLGTGYGYTF
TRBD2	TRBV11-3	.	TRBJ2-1	TGTGCCAGCAGCTCGACTAGCGGGAGGTACAATGAGCAGTTCTTC	CASSSTSGRYNEQFF
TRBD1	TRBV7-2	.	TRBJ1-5	TGTGCCAGCAGCCAACAGGGGGCGCGAAGGCAGCCCCAGCATTTT	CASSQQGARRQPQHF
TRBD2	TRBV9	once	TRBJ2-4	TGTGCCAGCAGCGCGGGACTAGCGCCTAAAAACATTCAGTACTTC	CASSAGLAPKNIQYF
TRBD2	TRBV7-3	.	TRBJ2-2	TGTGCCAGCAGCTTAAAGCCCCTACGGCTAGCGGGGGGGACGAACACCGGGGAGCTGTTTTTT	CASSLKPLRLAGGTNTGELFF
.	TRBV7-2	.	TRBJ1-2	TGTGCCAGCAGCGGGGGGGAGGCTAACTATGGCTACACCTTC	CASSGGEANYGYTF
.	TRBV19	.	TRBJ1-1	TGTGCCAGTGTCGGGCGGGGGCGAGGCCGGGACCTAGGAGAAGCTTTCTTT	CASVGRGRGRDLGEAFF
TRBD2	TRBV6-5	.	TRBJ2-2	TGTGCCAGCTCGCGGGGGACCGGGGAGCTGTTTTTT	CASSRGTGELFF
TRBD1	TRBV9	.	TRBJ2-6	TGTGCCAGCAGCAGCCCGGGACAGGGGAGCGGGGCCAACGTCCTGACTTTC	CASSSPGQGSGANVLTF
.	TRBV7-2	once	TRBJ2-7	TGTGCCAGCAGCTTAGAGGGCAGGGGGCGGGAGACCTACGAGCAGTACTTC	CASSLEGRGRETYEQYF
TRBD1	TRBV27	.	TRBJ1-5	TGTGCCAGCAGGGCGACAGGGGGCTATCAGCCCCAGCATTTT	CASRATGGYQPQHF
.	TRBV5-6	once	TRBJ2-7	TGTGCCAGCAGCTTGATCAGGGATCTCCACGAGCAGTACTTC	CASSLIRDLHEQYF
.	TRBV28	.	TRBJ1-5	TGTGCCAGCAGTTTCCCCCCTACCGTCAATCAGCCCCAGCATTTT	CASSFPPTVNQPQHF
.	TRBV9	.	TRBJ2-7	TGTGCCAGCAGCGTAACTAGGCGCTACGAGCAGTACTTC	CASSVTRRYEQYF
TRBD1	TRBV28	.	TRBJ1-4	TGTGCCAGCAGCCTCGTTGGACAGGGGAGAGAAAAACTGTTTTTT	CASSLVGQGREKLFF
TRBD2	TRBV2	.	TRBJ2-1	TGTGCCAGCCAGGCGGGAGCCTACAATGAGCAGTTCTTC	CASQAGAYNEQFF
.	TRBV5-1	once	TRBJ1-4	TGCGCCAGCAGCTTACAGCGGGATGAAAAACTGTTTTTT	CASSLQRDEKLFF
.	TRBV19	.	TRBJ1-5	TGTGCCAGTAGTATAGCGGGGTTGGGGCAGCCCCAGCATTTT	CASSIAGLGQPQHF
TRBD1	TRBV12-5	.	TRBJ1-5	TGTGCTAGTGGTTGGGGGACGGACAGGGAAGTCTTCAATCAGCCCCAGCATTTT	CASGWGTDREVFNQPQHF
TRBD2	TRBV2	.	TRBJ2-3	TGTGCCAGCAGCCGTAACGGGGGGGCGACAGATACGCAGTATTTT	CASSRNGGATDTQYF
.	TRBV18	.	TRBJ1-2	TGTGCCAGCTCACCAGCGGATAATTTGAACTATGGCTACACCTTC	CASSPADNLNYGYTF
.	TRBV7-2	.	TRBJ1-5	TGTGCCAGCAGCCAGGCGGGAGCGAATCAGCCCCAGCATTTT	CASSQAGANQPQHF
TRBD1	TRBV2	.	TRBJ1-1	TGTGCCAGCAGCCGGGACAGGGGGCTGGGAACTGAAGCTTTCTTT	CASSRDRGLGTEAFF
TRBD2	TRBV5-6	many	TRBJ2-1	TGTGCCAGCAGCCCAAGACTAGCGAAGGGTGAGCAGTTCTTC	CASSPRLAKGEQFF
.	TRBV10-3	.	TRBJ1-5	TGTGCCATCAGTGACGGAGTGAATAGCAATCAGCCCCAGCATTTT	CAISDGVNSNQPQHF
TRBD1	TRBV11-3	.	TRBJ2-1	TGTGCCAGCAGCTTAGGGGACAGGGGTGACAATGAGCAGTTCTTC	CASSLGDRGDNEQFF
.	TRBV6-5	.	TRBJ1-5	TGTGCCAGCAGAAGACAGGCACCTGGCAATCAGCCCCAGCATTTT	CASRRQAPGNQPQHF
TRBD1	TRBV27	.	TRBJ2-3	TGTGCCAGCAGGGACAGACAGGGCGGCGCAGATACGCAGTATTTT	CASRDRQGGADTQYF
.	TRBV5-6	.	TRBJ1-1	TGTGCCAGCAGCTTGGGGCCACCGATGAACACTGAAGCTTTCTTT	CASSLGPPMNTEAFF
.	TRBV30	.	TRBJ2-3	TGTGCCTGTAATAGCGGAACGCACGCTAGCACAGATACGCAGTATTTT	CACNSGTHASTDTQYF
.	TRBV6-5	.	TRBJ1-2	TGTGCCAGCGGGAGATACGCCGGGGGCTACACCTTC	CASGRYAGGYTF
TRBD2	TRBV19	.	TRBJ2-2	TGTGCCAGTAGTATTGGACTAGCGGTCACCGGGGAGCTGTTTTTT	CASSIGLAVTGELFF
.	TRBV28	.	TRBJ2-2	TGTGCCAGCAGTTTAGGGCAGGCCTTTAACACCGGGGAGCTGTTTTTT	CASSLGQAFNTGELFF
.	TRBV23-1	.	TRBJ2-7	TGCGCCAGCAGTCAACCACAAATTGAGGACAGCTACGAGCAGTACTTC	CASSQPQIEDSYEQYF
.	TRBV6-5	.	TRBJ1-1	TGTGCCAGCAGTTACCAATCTGAAGCTTTCTTT	CASSYQSEAFF
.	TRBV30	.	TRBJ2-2	TGTGCCTGGAGTGTAGGGGCTAACACCGGGGAGCTGTTTTTT	CAWSVGANTGELFF
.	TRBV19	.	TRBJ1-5	TGTGCCAGTAGTAACCAGGGTGATCAGCCCCAGCATTTT	CASSNQGDQPQHF
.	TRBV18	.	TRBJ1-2	TGTGCCAGCTCCTCCACACACAGGGAAGGCGGCTACACCTTC	CASSSTHREGGYTF
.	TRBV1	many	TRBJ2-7	TGCACCAGCAGCCAAGGGACTAGCGGGAGGGCCTACGAGCAGTACTTC	CTSSQGTSGRAYEQYF
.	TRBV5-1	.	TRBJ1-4	TGCGCCAGCAGCTTAGCGCAGGGGAATGAAAAACTGTTTTTT	CASSLAQGNEKLFF
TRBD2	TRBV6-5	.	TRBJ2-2	TGTGCCAGCAGACAACTAGCGGGGAACACCGGGGAGCTGTTTTTT	CASRQLAGNTGELFF
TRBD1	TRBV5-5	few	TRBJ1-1	TGTGCCAGCAGCCCCCCCCAGGGGGCGAGCGTTGAAGCTTTCTTT	CASSPPQGASVEAFF
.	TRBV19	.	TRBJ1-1	TGTGCCAGTAGTGGACTTGATAAGAACACTGAAGCTTTCTTT	CASSGLDKNTEAFF